This paragraph reports one T cell receptor beta chain. This record belongs to a study of blood T cell repertoires in COVID-19. Recruited during active infection, patients (from Seattle) were subsequently followed longitudinally. As originally analysed: The assay estimated nucleated cells by amplifying reference gene primers. The table came from immunoSEQ multiplex PCR; TCRdb's copy has only in-frame clones and leaves some out. The DNA gave D and trimming, while V, J and clone size come from that table. Of 300,000 to 350,000 clones listed, roughly 90% are singletons. The trim removed 5 bases at V and 4 bases at J, leaving 6 bases unmatched. The CDR3 is 17 residues long. Germline V CDR1 and CDR2: SGHTA, FQGTGA.

The receptor's source is a woman between 65 and 79 years old with COVID-19, enrolled during active disease. The chain couples TRBV7-3 to TRBJ2-2; 14 bases are a match to TRBD2. The sample comprised peripheral blood. DNA of the CDR3: TGTGCCAGCAGCCCTGATGGGACTAGCGGGGGCACCGGGGAGCTGTTTTTT. Its protein is CASSPDGTSGGTGELFF.